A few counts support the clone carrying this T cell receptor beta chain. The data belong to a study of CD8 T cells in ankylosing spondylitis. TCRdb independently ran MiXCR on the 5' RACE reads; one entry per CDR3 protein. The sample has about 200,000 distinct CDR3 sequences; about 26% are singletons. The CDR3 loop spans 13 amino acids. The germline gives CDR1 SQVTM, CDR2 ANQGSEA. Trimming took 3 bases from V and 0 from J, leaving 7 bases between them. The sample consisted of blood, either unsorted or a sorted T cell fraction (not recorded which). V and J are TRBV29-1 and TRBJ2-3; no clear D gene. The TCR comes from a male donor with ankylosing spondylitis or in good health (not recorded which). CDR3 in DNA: TGCAGCGTTGATTTGCCTAGCACAGATACGCAGTATTTT. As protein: CSVDLPSTDTQYF.